These T cell receptor beta chains were read from a single sample in a study of cytomegalovirus exposure and HLA in healthy donors. Clones were sequenced by immunoSEQ multiplex PCR, and TCRdb holds only the in-frame ones, with some missing. The data contain some 98,000 clones, around 80% of them seen just once; the ten biggest clones take up about 1.5%. Sequencing was carried out using PBMCs. The receptors were gathered from a man aged 40-55 years in good health and CMV-seronegative. The CDR3 runs from the conserved cysteine through the conserved F or W. Each record gives: clone size, D gene, V gene, J gene, CDR3 DNA, CDR3 protein. D genes are given only for firm matches. Part of the rows lack a size; the others show once, few, many or a class for expanded clones.

-,TRBD2,TRBV27,TRBJ2-5,TGTGCCAGCAGTTCTGGACTAGCGCGGGAGACCCAGTACTTC,CASSSGLARETQYF
-,TRBD1,TRBV5-1,TRBJ1-2,TGCGCCAGCAGCTTGGCCCCGGGACAGAACTATGGCTACACCTTC,CASSLAPGQNYGYTF
once,-,TRBV5-4,TRBJ1-1,TGTGCCAGCAGCCTGGACATGAACACTGAAGCTTTCTTT,CASSLDMNTEAFF
-,TRBD1,TRBV28,TRBJ1-5,TGTGCCAGCAGTTCACCGGGACAGGAAATTGAAAATCAGCCCCAGCATTTT,CASSSPGQEIENQPQHF
few,TRBD1,TRBV6-1,TRBJ1-5,TGTGCCAGCAGTGAATGGGACAGGGGTCGGAATCAGCCCCAGCATTTT,CASSEWDRGRNQPQHF
-,-,TRBV5-1,TRBJ2-7,TGCGCCAGCAGCCCCAAAGTGGTTAGCTCCTACGAGCAGTACTTC,CASSPKVVSSYEQYF
-,-,TRBV4-3,TRBJ1-4,TGCGCCAGCAGCCAAGACCAGGGCAGTGAACTGTTTTTT,CASSQDQGSELFF
once,-,TRBV5-4,TRBJ2-7,TGTGCCAGCAGCTTGGGGCCGGAGACTGCCTACGAGCAGTACTTC,CASSLGPETAYEQYF
-,TRBD1,TRBV7-8,TRBJ1-2,TGTGCCAGCAGCCCCTCCGGGACAGTTTATGGCTACACCTTC,CASSPSGTVYGYTF
-,-,TRBV11-1,TRBJ2-5,TGTGCCAGCAGCCCCGGGACTCACCAAGAGACCCAGTACTTC,CASSPGTHQETQYF
once,-,TRBV6-1,TRBJ1-5,TGTGCCAGCAGTCTACAGGGTAAGGGGCAGCCCCAGCATTTT,CASSLQGKGQPQHF
-,-,TRBV27,TRBJ2-7,TGTGCCAGCAGGACGGGGGCCTACGAGCAGTACTTC,CASRTGAYEQYF
-,-,TRBV27,TRBJ1-6,TGTGCCAGCAGCCTCCAGGGGTCACCCCTCCACTTT,CASSLQGSPLHF
-,-,TRBV7-3,TRBJ2-1,TGTGCCAGCAGCGGGGGCGGGGGGCAGTTCTTC,CASSGGGGQFF
-,-,TRBV11-2,TRBJ2-7,TGTGCCAGCACCGTCCCGGGACTTTCTCGGGAGCAGTACTTC,CASTVPGLSREQYF
-,-,TRBV5-6,TRBJ2-7,TGTGCCAGCAGCACGGGATCAGAGTGGGCGTCCGAGCAGTACTTC,CASSTGSEWASEQYF